This T cell receptor (beta chain) was profiled in a study of cytomegalovirus exposure and HLA in healthy donors. Study outcomes and limitations: The authors listed 164 TCR beta chains as cytomegalovirus-associated. One variant, a missense change in DCLRE1C, was linked in a later analysis to TCR beta V- and J-gene trimming.

Of note for this clone: Its antigen is still unknown.

CDR1 is SGHNT and CDR2 is YYREEE in the germline V gene (reference sequence). CDR3 length equals 15 residues. With 0 bases removed from V and 5 bases from J, the gap between germline ends came to 13 bases. 13 Jbeta primers and 60 Vbeta primers were used for the PCR. Sequencing used immunoSEQ multiplex PCR; TCRdb keeps in-frame clones, though not all of them. The table has roughly 290,000 clones, approximately 90% seen once. The chain recombines TRBV5-4 with TRBJ2-3; D might be TRBD1 (5 bases). Sequences were obtained from PBMCs. The TCR comes from a woman aged 18 to 35 in good health and CMV-seronegative. CDR3 DNA sequence: TGTGCCAGCAGCTTGGTGGGGCCCCGCGGAGATACGCAGTATTTT. It specifies CASSLVGPRGDTQYF. The variable domain in full, with the rest retrieved from reference TRBV5-4 and TRBJ2-3, is ETGVTQSPTHLIKTRGQQVTLRCSSQSGHNTVSWYQQALGQGPQFIFQYYREEENGRGNFPPRFSGLQFPNYSSELNVNALELDDSALYLCASSLVGPRGDTQYFGPGTRLTVL.